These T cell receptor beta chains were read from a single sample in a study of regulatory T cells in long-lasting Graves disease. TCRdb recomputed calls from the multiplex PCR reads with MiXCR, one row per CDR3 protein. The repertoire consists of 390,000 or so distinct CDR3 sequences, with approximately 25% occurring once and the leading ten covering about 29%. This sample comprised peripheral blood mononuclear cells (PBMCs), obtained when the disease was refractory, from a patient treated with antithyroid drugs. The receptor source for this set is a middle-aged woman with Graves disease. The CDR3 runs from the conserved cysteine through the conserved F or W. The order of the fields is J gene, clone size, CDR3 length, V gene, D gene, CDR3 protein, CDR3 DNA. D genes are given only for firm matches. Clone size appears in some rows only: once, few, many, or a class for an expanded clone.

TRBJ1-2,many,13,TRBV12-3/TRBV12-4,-,CASSFTRNYGYTF,TGTGCCAGCAGTTTTACGCGAAACTATGGCTACACCTTC
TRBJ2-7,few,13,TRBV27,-,CASSLGDAYEQYF,TGTGCCAGCAGTCTGGGGGACGCCTACGAGCAGTACTTC
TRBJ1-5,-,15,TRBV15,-,CATSREAYSNQPQHF,TGTGCCACCAGCAGAGAGGCTTACAGTAATCAGCCCCAGCATTTT
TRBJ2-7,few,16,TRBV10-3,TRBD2,CAISETSGRVSYEQYF,TGTGCCATCAGTGAAACTAGCGGGAGGGTATCCTACGAGCAGTACTTC
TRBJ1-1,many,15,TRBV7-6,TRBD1,CASSVRVGQGAEAFF,TGTGCCAGCAGCGTTAGAGTGGGCCAGGGGGCTGAAGCTTTCTTT
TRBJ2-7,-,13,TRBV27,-,CASRLGSGYEQYF,TGTGCCAGCAGACTTGGCTCGGGCTACGAGCAGTACTTC
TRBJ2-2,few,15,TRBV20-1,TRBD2,CSAVTGLADTGELFF,TGCAGTGCTGTAACGGGACTAGCGGACACCGGGGAGCTGTTTTTT
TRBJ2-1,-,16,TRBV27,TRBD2,CASSSPRAGARNEQFF,TGTGCCAGCAGTTCCCCCAGAGCGGGAGCTAGGAATGAGCAGTTCTTC
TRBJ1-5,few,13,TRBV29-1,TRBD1,CSAGQGGNQPQHF,TGCAGCGCAGGACAGGGAGGAAATCAGCCCCAGCATTTT
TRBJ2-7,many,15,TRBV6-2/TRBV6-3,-,CASSYSGHSPYEQYF,TGTGCCAGCAGTTACTCAGGCCATTCTCCCTACGAGCAGTACTTC
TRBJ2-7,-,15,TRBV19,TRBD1,CASSIGTGHAYEQYF,TGTGCCAGTAGTATCGGGACAGGGCACGCGTACGAGCAGTACTTC
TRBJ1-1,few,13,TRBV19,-,CASDDRLNTEAFF,TGTGCCAGTGACGACAGATTGAACACTGAAGCTTTCTTT
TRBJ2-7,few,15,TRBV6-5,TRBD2,CASSSLGGGDYEQYF,TGTGCCAGCAGTTCCTTGGGGGGAGGGGACTACGAGCAGTACTTC
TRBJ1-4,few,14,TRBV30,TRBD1,CAWRGQATNEKLFF,TGTGCCTGGAGGGGACAGGCAACTAATGAAAAACTGTTTTTT
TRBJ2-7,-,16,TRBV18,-,CASSPLSGTASYEQYF,TGTGCCAGCTCACCACTTTCAGGGACCGCGTCCTACGAGCAGTACTTC
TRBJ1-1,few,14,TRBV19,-,CASSSTGLNTEAFF,TGTGCCAGTAGTTCTACAGGATTGAACACTGAAGCTTTCTTT
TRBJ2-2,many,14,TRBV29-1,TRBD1,CSVKGAGDTGELFF,TGCAGCGTGAAGGGGGCAGGGGACACCGGGGAGCTGTTTTTT